A single sample is the source of the 32 T cell receptor beta chains below, sequenced in a study of metastatic and nonmetastatic thyroid tumors. With MiXCR, TCRdb reprocessed the PCR reads. The data hold 30,000 to 35,000 clones, with approximately 16% observed a single time. Patients were all untreated before their thyroid surgery. What was sequenced was blood. These receptors came from a male donor with papillary thyroid cancer or a benign thyroid nodule (not recorded which). Some clones in this sample may be carry-over from other donors' samples.

This clone was recorded many times. The chain combines TRBV30 with TRBJ2-1; D not certain. Germline V gene lookup returns CDR1 GTSNPN and CDR2 SVGIG (reference sequence). CDR3 length: 12 residues. Trimming took 8 bases from V and 4 from J, leaving 12 bases between them. CDR3 loop: CAGLTSYNEQFF. The CDR3 nucleotides are TGTGCCGGCCTAACATCTTACAATGAGCAGTTCTTC.

This clone occurred many times. A much larger clone lies one base from this, so it may be a read error. The J gene is TRBJ2-7, the V gene TRBV28, with D possibly being TRBD1 (6 bases). The CDR3 is 10 amino acids. Germline assignment: CDR1 MDHEN and CDR2 SYDVKM. The CDR3 sequence: CASGGYEQCF. Here the CDR3 DNA reads TGTGCCAGCGGGGGCTACGAGCAGTGCTTC.

This clone was counted many times. The gene calls are TRBV12-3 or TRBV12-4 and TRBJ1-4; 9 bases fit TRBD1. The CDR3 runs to 15 residues. V lost 7 bases and J lost 1; bases outside the gene matches: 4. The CDR3 sequence: CASNRGRGTNEKLFF. CDR3 DNA sequence: TGTGCCAGCAACAGGGGGCGCGGAACTAATGAAAAACTGTTTTTT.

This clone was seen at least ten times. The CDR3 nucleotides read TGTGCCATCAGTGAAGCAGGGAATAGCAATCAGCCCCAGCATTTT. Encoded protein: CAISEAGNSNQPQHF. The chain has TRBV10-3 and TRBJ1-5; D might be TRBD1 (5 bases). The length of the CDR3 is 15 residues. Trimming pared 3 bases from V and 0 bases from J, leaving 9 bases between. CDR1 and CDR2 (germline): ENHRY, SYGVKD.

This clone showed up many times. The chain is built from TRBV12-3 or TRBV12-4 and TRBJ2-3; possibly TRBD2 for D (5 bases). The ends were cut back, 7 bases at V and 4 bases at J, with 18 bases in the middle. This CDR3 region has 15 residues. CDR3 protein: CASNGGSAGADTQYF. CDR3 nucleotide sequence: TGTGCCAGCAACGGTGGATCCGCCGGGGCAGATACGCAGTATTTT.

The table lists this clone with a few counts. The CDR3 region has the DNA TGTGCCATCACCCTAGACAGGGATCGAGAAAAACTGTTTTTT. Protein: CAITLDRDREKLFF. The V gene is TRBV12-3 or TRBV12-4, the J gene TRBJ1-4; 7 bases are a match to TRBD1. Unmatched junction bases numbered 13, after V lost 10 bases and J lost 8 bases. The CDR3 spans 14 residues.

This clone has ten or more counts. The J gene is TRBJ2-1, the V gene TRBV27, with D unclear. Germline V gene lookup returns CDR1 MNHEY and CDR2 SMNVEV (reference sequence). Trimming took off 5 bases at V and 1 base at J, with 12 bases between the two ends. The CDR3 loop spans 15 amino acids. The CDR3 region has the DNA TGTGCCAGCAGTCTTCTTCCCCGATCCTACAATGAGCAGTTCTTC. This encodes CASSLLPRSYNEQFF.

This clone was found many times. The same CDR3 can be traced to other DNA sequences in this sample. CDR3 bases: TGTGCCAGCAGTGCTCGATGGGGGCTAGCGGGAGCACGCTATCAAAACATTCAGTACTTC. This translates into CASSARWGLAGARYQNIQYF. The chain couples TRBV6-4 to TRBJ2-4; 10 positions agree with TRBD2. Looked up from germline, CDR1 is MRHNA and CDR2 is SNTAGT. J was trimmed by 5 bases and V by 4 bases; bases with no gene match: 20. The CDR3 extends over 20 amino acids.

This clone was seen ten or more times. The chain couples TRBV4-1 to TRBJ1-2, with unresolved D. The ends were cut back, 1 base at V and 0 bases at J, with 6 bases in the middle. Germline assignment: CDR1 MGHRA and CDR2 YSYEKL. The CDR3 has 14 residues. This CDR3 reads CASSQGSANYGYTF. In nucleotides, the CDR3 is TGCGCCAGCAGCCAAGGATCAGCTAACTATGGCTACACCTTC.

At least ten counts were recorded for this clone. The chain recombines TRBV9 with TRBJ1-6; TRBD1 matches at 7 bases. CDR3 length equals 14 residues. The ends lost 3 bases at V and 7 bases at J; junction bases unmatched: 4. The germline V gene has CDR1 SGDLS and CDR2 YYNGEE. The CDR3 reads CASSGGTANSPLHF. The CDR3 nucleotides read TGTGCCAGCAGCGGGGGGACAGCCAATTCACCCCTCCACTTT.

This clone was detected many times. Sequence at one end of the junction differs from germline and may be a read error. In nucleotides, the CDR3 is TGTGCCAGCAGTGGAGGGCTTCATTTT. Its protein is CASSGGLHF. The chain carries TRBV6-1 and TRBJ1-1, with D hard to call. CDR1 and CDR2 from the germline V gene are MNHNS and SASEGT. The CDR3 extends over 9 amino acids.

Only a few counts were recorded for this clone. The genes are TRBV2 and TRBJ2-7; possibly TRBD1 for D (5 bases). There are 14 residues in the CDR3. V lost 2 bases, J lost 3 bases, and 11 bases lay in between. CDR1 is SNHLY and CDR2 is FYNNEI in the germline V gene. CDR3 loop: CASSEFVTDYEQYF. The CDR3 nucleotides are TGTGCCAGCAGTGAATTTGTGACAGACTACGAGCAGTACTTC.

This clone was observed at least ten times. This chain links TRBV7-8 with TRBJ1-1; 7 nucleotides match TRBD1. The CDR3 has 15 amino acids. The V gene end was trimmed by 5 bases and the J gene end by 1 base; junction bases not matched to a gene: 7. Germline V CDR1 and CDR2: SGHVS, FQNEAQ. The CDR3 sequence is CASSRGQPTNTEAFF. For the CDR3, the DNA is TGTGCCAGCAGCCGGGGACAGCCAACGAACACTGAAGCTTTCTTT.

This clone was counted at least ten times. V and J are TRBV19 and TRBJ1-5, with D perhaps TRBD1 (6 bases). V shed 3 bases and J shed 0 bases, with 9 bases lying between them. The germline gives CDR1 LNHDA, CDR2 SQIVND (reference sequence). The CDR3 length is 15 residues. The CDR3 protein is CASSMTGDSNQPQHF. The CDR3 coding sequence is TGTGCCAGTAGTATGACAGGAGATAGCAATCAGCCCCAGCATTTT.

This clone was found a few times. Since a much larger clone is just one base distant, this may be a read error. The CDR3 is CASGLRAGDSGANVLTF. In DNA form, the CDR3 reads TGTGCCAGCGGCTTAAGAGCCGGGGACTCTGGGGCCAACGTCCTGACTTTC. This rearrangement joins TRBV7-3 to TRBJ2-6, with D possibly TRBD2 on 5 matching bases. The CDR3 is 17 residues long. From germline, CDR1 is SGHTA and CDR2 FQGTGA. Supplemented by reference TRBV7-3 and TRBJ2-6, the full variable domain reads GAGVSQTPSNKVTEKGKYVELRCDPISGHTALYWYRQSLGQGPEFLIYFQGTGAADDSGLPNDRFFAVRPEGSVSTLKIQRTERGDSAVYLCASGLRAGDSGANVLTFGAGSRLTVL.

This clone was recorded many times. This chain uses TRBV2 with TRBJ1-2, with TRBD1 matching 8 bases. Germline values: CDR1 SNHLY, CDR2 FYNNEI. The CDR3 has 15 residues. The trim removed 7 bases at V and 4 bases at J, leaving 11 bases unmatched. In DNA form, the CDR3 reads TGTGCCAGCATACCCCGGACAGGGAATTCCTATGGCTACACCTTC. This gives the protein CASIPRTGNSYGYTF.

A few counts support this clone. A junction boundary mismatches the germline segment, possibly from a read error. Additional DNA sequences in this sample encode the identical CDR3. The J gene is TRBJ1-2, the V gene TRBV6-1; possible D gene TRBD1, 5 bases. Germline V gives CDR1 MNHNS, CDR2 SASEGT. The CDR3 contains 16 residues. CDR3: CASSQPSGNPAYGYTF. CDR3 in DNA: TGTGCCAGCAGCCAACCCTCAGGGAACCCTGCCTATGGCTACACCTTT.

This clone was observed at least ten times. The chain employs TRBV19 and TRBJ1-2; D remains ambiguous. Between the trimmed V and J ends, which lost 5 bases and 8 bases, there was a span of 18 bases. CDR1 and CDR2 (germline): LNHDA, SQIVND (reference sequence). This CDR3 has 14 residues. The CDR3 reads CASSPRTTEGGYTF. DNA for the CDR3: TGTGCCAGTAGTCCTCGGACCACGGAAGGCGGCTACACCTTC.

The sample holds a few counts of this clone. The CDR3: CASSHDSGNTIYF. For the CDR3, the DNA is TGTGCCAGTAGCCATGACTCTGGAAACACCATATATTTT. J is TRBJ1-3 and V is TRBV19; D remains ambiguous. The CDR3 consists of 13 residues. CDR1 and CDR2 (germline): LNHDA, SQIVND (reference sequence). V was clipped by 6 bases and J by 0 bases, with 6 bases between them.

The rearrangement uses TRBV6-1 and TRBJ1-3, with 9 bases lining up with TRBD1. CDR3 length: 13 residues. Germline CDR1 and CDR2: MNHNS and SASEGT. The CDR3 DNA follows: TGTGCAGGCAGTCAGGGACAGGGTAACACCATATATTTT. It specifies CAGSQGQGNTIYF.

The V call is TRBV6-1, the J call TRBJ2-1; weak D call: TRBD1 (6 bases). V shed 6 bases and J shed 4 bases, with 16 bases lying between them. The CDR3 covers 15 residues. CDR1 is MNHNS, CDR2 SASEGT, per germline. The CDR3 sequence: CASRVQGVLYNEQFF. As DNA, the CDR3 is TGTGCCAGCAGGGTACAGGGTGTGTTGTACAATGAGCAGTTCTTC.

This clone was seen at least ten times. The chain combines TRBV19 with TRBJ2-2, with 7 bases lining up with TRBD2. The CDR3 consists of 16 residues. Germline V gives CDR1 LNHDA, CDR2 SQIVND (reference sequence). Unmatched junction bases numbered 7, after V lost 6 bases and J lost 0 bases. The CDR3 nucleotides read TGTGCCAGTAGAGGGGCGGCGGGGGCGAACACCGGGGAGCTGTTTTTT. It codes for CASRGAAGANTGELFF. Filled out from reference TRBV19 and TRBJ2-2, the complete variable domain reads DGGITQSPKYLFRKEGQNVTLSCEQNLNHDAMYWYRQDPGQGLRLIYYSQIVNDFQKGDIAEGYSVSREKKESFPLTVTSAQKNPTAFYLCASRGAAGANTGELFFGEGSRLTVL.

This clone was seen once. The chain carries TRBV18 and TRBJ2-1; 7 positions agree with TRBD1. The ends lost 3 bases at V and 6 bases at J; junction bases unmatched: 5. Germline CDR1 and CDR2: KGHSH and LQKENI. The CDR3 covers 14 residues. The CDR3 bases are TGTGCCAGCTCACCCGGGGCAGGGGGCAATGAGCAGTTCTTC. As protein: CASSPGAGGNEQFF.

The chain joins TRBV9 to TRBJ2-2, with D possibly TRBD1 on 6 matching bases. V lost 2 bases, J lost 4 bases, and 15 bases lay in between. CDR3 length: 16 residues. The germline gives CDR1 SGDLS, CDR2 YYNGEE. The CDR3: CASSVQGSSGTGELFF. The DNA for the CDR3 is TGTGCCAGCAGCGTCCAGGGGAGCTCGGGCACCGGGGAGCTGTTTTTT.

This clone was counted ten times or more. The chain combines TRBV19 with TRBJ2-3; 9 bases are shared with TRBD1. The CDR3 covers 16 residues. With V trimmed by 6 bases and J by 3 bases, 10 bases remained unmatched. The germline gives CDR1 LNHDA, CDR2 SQIVND (reference sequence). The CDR3 DNA reads as TGTGCCAGTAGCCAACCGGGACAGGGAAGTACAGATACGCAGTATTTT. Encoded protein: CASSQPGQGSTDTQYF.

This clone was seen many times. V and J are TRBV5-1 and TRBJ2-5; 8 positions agree with TRBD1. The V and J ends lost 0 bases and 5 bases, in that order; junction bases with no gene match: 6. The CDR3 consists of 15 residues. Germline V lookup: CDR1 SGHRS, CDR2 YFSETQ. CDR3 coding DNA: TGCGCCAGCAGCTTGGCCGGGACAGGTGTGGAGACCCAGTACTTC. It translates to CASSLAGTGVETQYF.

The sample holds many counts of this clone. The chain joins TRBV27 to TRBJ2-7; 8 bases agree with TRBD2. With 6 bases clipped from V and 3 bases from J, the junction kept 10 bases outside the gene matches. The CDR3 spans 15 residues. The germline CDR1 and CDR2 sequences are MNHEY and SMNVEV (reference sequence). CDR3 sequence (DNA): TGTGCCAGCAGACCCTTAACTAGCGGTAACTACGAGCAGTACTTC. Amino acids: CASRPLTSGNYEQYF.

In its sample, this clone was seen many times. The chain recombines TRBV7-2 with TRBJ1-5; tentatively, D is TRBD1 (5 bases). CDR1 and CDR2 from the germline V gene are SGHTA and FQGNSA. The germline V and J ends were trimmed by 1 base and 0 bases, with 7 bases remaining between them. There are 15 residues in the CDR3. As DNA, the CDR3 is TGTGCCAGCAGCTTAGGGGACGCTAGCAATCAGCCCCAGCATTTT. Residues: CASSLGDASNQPQHF. The full variable domain, rest sourced from reference TRBV7-2 and TRBJ1-5, is GAGVSQSPSNKVTEKGKDVELRCDPISGHTALYWYRQSLGQGLEFLIYFQGNSAPDKSGLPSDRFSAERTGGSVSTLTIQRTQQEDSAVYLCASSLGDASNQPQHFGDGTRLSIL.

This clone was observed many times. This sample also contains other DNA sequences that code for the same CDR3. The J gene is TRBJ2-4, the V gene TRBV6-4; 14 nucleotides align to TRBD2. The germline V gene has CDR1 MRHNA and CDR2 SNTAGT. The CDR3 has 20 amino acids. With V trimmed by 4 bases and J by 5 bases, 16 bases remained unmatched. CDR3 in amino acids: CASSARWGLAGARYQNIQYF. Written as DNA, the CDR3 is TGTGCCAGCAGTGCTCGATGGGGACTAGCGGGAGCACGCTATCAAAACATTCAGTACTTC.

The V call is TRBV6-1, the J call TRBJ1-4; no definite D call. The CDR3 sequence is 15 residues long. The V and J ends lost 2 bases and 8 bases respectively, with 15 bases between them. Germline-derived CDR1 and CDR2 are MNHNS and SASEGT. CDR3 protein: CASSERRDIMEKLFF. CDR3 nucleotides: TGTGCCAGCAGTGAAAGGAGGGATATTATGGAAAAACTGTTTTTT.

The rearrangement uses TRBV11-2 and TRBJ2-1; 11 nucleotides agree with TRBD2. Trimming removed 5 bases from V and 2 bases from J; junction bases left unmatched: 5. The CDR3 has 16 residues. CDR1 and CDR2 from the germline V gene are SGHAT and FQNNGV. The CDR3 spells CASSQTSGKTYNEQFF. The CDR3 nucleotides read TGTGCCAGCAGCCAGACTAGCGGGAAAACCTACAATGAGCAGTTCTTC.

This clone was seen at least ten times. One junction end disagrees with the germline gene, perhaps due to a read error. Other DNA sequences from this sample encode an identical CDR3 as well. This chain uses TRBV27 with TRBJ2-3, with TRBD2 identical over 10 bases. This CDR3 is built from 16 residues. Germline assignment: CDR1 MNHEY and CDR2 SMNVEV (reference sequence). This CDR3 reads CASSSPAGGNPDTQYF. In DNA, the CDR3 is TGCGCCAGCAGTTCCCCAGCGGGAGGGAATCCAGATACGCAGTATTTT.